These 7 T cell receptor beta chains were all obtained from the same sample, sequenced in a study of shared clonotypes between healthy human individuals (dated by TCRdb to between 2020 and 2021). Library construction relied on the immunoSEQ multiplex PCR assay. Sourced from immuneACCESS, this table was stored by TCRdb with only in-frame sequences that have V and J called. A share of the clones is absent; for the studies checked, an unresolved V gene accounts for under half, and the remainder has no known explanation. This sample comprises 400,000 or so clones, 90% to 98% of them detected only once. The ten biggest clones cover 0.32% of the sample. Input material: memory CD8+ T cells sorted from blood. The sample's cell subset or site label, in plain terms: CD45RO+ cells pooled with CCR7-negative TemRA cells. The receptors were gathered from a man aged 25-40 years in good health.

V and J are TRBV30 and TRBJ2-5; 11 bases line up with TRBD1. CDR1 and CDR2 from the germline V gene are GTSNPN and SVGIG (reference sequence). This CDR3 is built from 16 residues. V shed 0 bases, J shed 5 bases, and the junction held 8 bases outside the gene matches. CDR3 loop: CAWSVFGDRGMETQYF. CDR3 DNA: TGTGCCTGGAGTGTATTCGGGGACAGGGGGATGGAGACCCAGTACTTC.

The chain recombines TRBV6-5 with TRBJ2-7; D not certain. The CDR3 totals 12 residues. The ends were cut back, 6 bases at V and 4 bases at J, with 10 bases in the middle. Germline V gene data show CDR1 as MNHEY and CDR2 as SVGAGI. The CDR3 coding sequence is TGTGCCAGCAGCTCGAGTCCTTACGAGCAGTACTTC. This translates into CASSSSPYEQYF.

The chain is built from TRBV6-1 and TRBJ2-6; D not certain. The V gene's germline CDR1 is MNHNS and CDR2 SASEGT. This CDR3 comprises 16 residues. With 2 bases removed from V and 0 bases from J, the gap between germline ends came to 8 bases. The CDR3 sequence: CASSELPTSGANVLTF. The CDR3 DNA follows: TGTGCCAGCAGTGAATTACCGACCTCTGGGGCCAACGTCCTGACTTTC.

The chain has TRBV2 and TRBJ1-5; D is unresolved. The V gene lost 4 bases and the J gene lost 2 bases, with 9 bases spanning the gap. The CDR3 spans 14 residues. The germline V gene encodes CDR1 SNHLY and CDR2 FYNNEI. Written as DNA, the CDR3 is TGTGCCAGCAGTGTGGACGGGGGCAATCAGCCCCAGCATTTT. Its protein product is CASSVDGGNQPQHF.

The chain links TRBV6-1 to TRBJ1-5, with D tentatively TRBD1 (6 bases). Trimming took 5 bases from V and 2 from J, leaving 10 bases between them. This CDR3 has 14 amino acids. The V gene's germline CDR1 is MNHNS and CDR2 SASEGT. The CDR3: CASSRQVGNQPQHF. The CDR3 DNA is TGTGCCAGCAGTAGACAGGTTGGCAATCAGCCCCAGCATTTT.

V is TRBV5-1 and J is TRBJ1-4, with D maybe TRBD1 (6 bases). This CDR3 has 14 residues. Germline lookup yields CDR1 SGHRS and CDR2 YFSETQ. V shed 5 bases and J shed 10 bases, with 18 bases lying between them. DNA for the CDR3: TGCGCCAGCAGTGAGAACGGGGGAGGGGGAAAACTGTTTTTT. Its protein product is CASSENGGGGKLFF. The complete variable domain, with remaining parts taken from reference TRBV5-1 and TRBJ1-4, reads KAGVTQTPRYLIKTRGQQVTLSCSPISGHRSVSWYQQTPGQGLQFLFEYFSETQRNKGNFPGRFSGRQFSNSRSEMNVSTLELGDSALYLCASSENGGGGKLFFGSGTQLSVL.

The chain links TRBV6-5 to TRBJ2-7, with no clear D. This CDR3 comprises 15 residues. The V and J ends lost 0 bases and 0 bases respectively, with 9 bases between them. CDR1 is MNHEY and CDR2 is SVGAGI in the germline V gene. In DNA, the CDR3 is TGTGCCAGCAGTTACTCGGCGGAATACTCCTACGAGCAGTACTTC. Its protein is CASSYSAEYSYEQYF.